This T cell receptor (beta chain) derives from a study of blood T cell repertoires in COVID-19. Overall study context: Collection of acute and convalescent COVID-19 samples took place in the United States, Italy and Spain. From T cells, B-cell-depleted T cells, or PBMCs came the material, which was cDNA or gDNA.

This CDR3 is 14 amino acids long. The V segment lost 6 bases and the J segment 4 bases; nucleotides outside the gene matches: 9. Germline V lookup: CDR1 MNHEY, CDR2 SVGAGI. In the authors' workflow: Reference gene primer amplification yielded estimated nucleated cell counts. The assay was immunoSEQ multiplex PCR, and TCRdb's table has in-frame clones only and misses some. V, J and clone size reflect that table, while D and trimming were determined from the DNA. The table records more than 85,000 clones, 84% of them present only once. The specimen was peripheral blood. The V call is TRBV6-5, the J call TRBJ2-7; TRBD1 agrees at 7 bases. The sequence was obtained from a human donor in a cohort sampled during active COVID-19. CDR3 region: CASSPLDRVYEQYF. Written as DNA, the CDR3 is TGTGCCAGCAGCCCCCTCGACAGGGTTTACGAGCAGTACTTC.